A single T cell receptor (beta chain) is shown here with its context. Its target is unknown. This sample is drawn from a study of cytomegalovirus exposure and HLA in healthy donors. Libraries were prepared by immunoSEQ multiplex PCR; TCRdb keeps only in-frame clonotypes and omits some of them. Of tens of thousands of clones listed, approximately 88% were seen once; the top ten hold over 10%. Study-wide points: According to a subsequent analysis, TCR clusters from the first cohort were inclined to appear together in the 120 validation repertoires. There were around 160 TCR beta chains listed as cytomegalovirus-associated. Whilst most TCR sequences proved rare, a subset of public TCRs occurred across many donors.

Trimming pared 3 bases from V and 6 bases from J, leaving 14 bases between. Germline-derived CDR1 and CDR2 are SGHTA and FQGNSA. The CDR3 sequence is 14 residues long. J is TRBJ1-2 and V is TRBV7-2; D is perhaps TRBD1 (6 bases). This receptor was identified in a woman younger than 35 in good health and CMV-seropositive. Sequenced: PBMCs. The CDR3: CASSLAGAFDGYTF. In DNA form, the CDR3 reads TGTGCCAGCAGCTTGGCGGGGGCTTTCGATGGCTACACCTTC.